This T cell receptor beta chain comes out of a study of long-term antiretroviral therapy in people with HIV. Study-level results: The data indicate that diversity increased after ART but remained below transplant donor controls. Possibly under older ART regimens, blood was drawn between about 2003 and 2018. The study found narrower CDR3 length ranges in HIV repertoires than in controls.

The assay used was immunoSEQ (version v3.0), run at survey level. Per-sample sequencing targets were about 40,000-55,000 T-cell genomes. The repertoire was sequenced with immunoSEQ multiplex PCR; TCRdb's copy has only in-frame clones and lacks some. The sample records fewer than 35,000 clones, 82% being singletons. CDR1 is GTSNPN and CDR2 is SVGIG in the germline V gene (reference sequence). V was pared by 5 bases and J by 2 bases, with 19 bases of the junction left unmatched. The CDR3 spans 19 residues. To note about this clone: The antigen is not known.

The sequence was obtained from a man aged 45-65 years with HIV. This rearrangement joins TRBV30 to TRBJ1-5; 9 positions match TRBD1. Sample: unsorted PBMCs, taken 2.9 years after starting antiretroviral therapy. The CDR3 reads CAWGEGGQGSQLRNQPQHF. CDR3 nucleotides: TGTGCCTGGGGAGAGGGGGGACAGGGATCCCAATTGCGCAATCAGCCCCAGCATTTT.